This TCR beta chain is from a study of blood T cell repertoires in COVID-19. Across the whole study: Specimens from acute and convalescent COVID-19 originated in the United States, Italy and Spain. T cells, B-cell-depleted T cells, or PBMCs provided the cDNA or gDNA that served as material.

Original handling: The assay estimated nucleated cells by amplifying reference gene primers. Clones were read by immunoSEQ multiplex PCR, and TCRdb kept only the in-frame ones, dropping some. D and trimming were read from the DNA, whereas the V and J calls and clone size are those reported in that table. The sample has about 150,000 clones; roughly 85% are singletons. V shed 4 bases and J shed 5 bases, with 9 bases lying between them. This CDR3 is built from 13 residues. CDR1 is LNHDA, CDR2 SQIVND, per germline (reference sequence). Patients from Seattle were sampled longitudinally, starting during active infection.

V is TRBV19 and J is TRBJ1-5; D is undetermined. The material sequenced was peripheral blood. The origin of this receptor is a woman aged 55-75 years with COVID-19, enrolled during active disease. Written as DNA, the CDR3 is TGTGCCAGTAGTACCTCAGGTCATCAGCCCCAGCATTTT. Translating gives CASSTSGHQPQHF.